The present T cell receptor (beta chain) was sequenced within a study of beta chain features in type 1 diabetes. Expressed TCRB transcripts got sequenced, as all isolated RNA was reverse transcribed. Profiled with immunoSEQ multiplex PCR; TCRdb holds only in-frame clones, not every one. The sample records approximately 250,000 clones, 24% being singletons. V dropped 2 bases and J dropped 3; count of bases not matched to a gene: 2. CDR1 is SGHRS, CDR2 YFSETQ, per germline. The CDR3 has 14 residues. Notes on the study in general: Sequencing of cDNA might inflate the share of cells that strongly express TCR. Shorter TCRB CDR3s, moderately but significantly so, marked every one of the four CD4+ subsets in Type 1 diabetes patients.

Remarks on this clone: The antigen remains undetermined.

The chain couples TRBV5-1 to TRBJ1-2, with 9 bases matching TRBD1. The TCR comes from a woman in her thirties with type 1 diabetes. Sample: naive CD4+ T cells from blood. CDR3 residues: CASSFTGGDYGYTF. The CDR3 bases are TGCGCCAGCAGCTTCACAGGGGGCGACTATGGCTACACCTTC.